This is a list of T cell receptor beta chains from one sample in a study of neoadjuvant anti-PD-1 for oral cavity cancer. Repertoires were generated with immunoSEQ multiplex PCR, while TCRdb's copy carries only in-frame clones and drops some. This table holds tens of thousands of clones, 84% found once. This material consisted of PBMCs, taken before nivolumab (anti-PD-1) treatment. The receptors were gathered from a person between 40 and 85 years old with oral cavity squamous cell carcinoma. Both conserved end residues are part of each CDR3. The D gene is left open where the match is weak. For some rows the clone size is stated as once, few or many, or as a class when expanded; others skip it.

TRBJ2-3	NA	TRBV5-1	NA	CASSSGSGSTDTQYF	TGCGCCAGCAGCTCGGGGAGCGGAAGCACAGATACGCAGTATTTT
TRBJ2-2	NA	TRBV5-1	TRBD2	CASSLGGLADHRELFF	TGCGCCAGCAGCTTGGGGGGACTAGCGGACCACCGGGAGCTGTTTTTT
TRBJ2-1	NA	TRBV5-1	TRBD2	CASSEGGPFNEQFF	TGCGCCAGCAGCGAGGGAGGGCCTTTCAATGAGCAGTTCTTC
TRBJ1-1	NA	TRBV14	TRBD1	CASSLTGGMAEAFF	TGTGCCAGCAGCCTGACAGGGGGAATGGCTGAAGCTTTCTTT
TRBJ2-7	once	TRBV11-2	TRBD2	CASSSQLAGLVNEQYF	TGTGCCAGCAGCTCACAACTAGCGGGTTTAGTCAACGAGCAGTACTTC
TRBJ2-7	NA	TRBV7-2	NA	CASSLDQGSSYEQYF	TGTGCCAGCAGCTTAGATCAGGGGAGCTCCTACGAGCAGTACTTC
TRBJ2-2	NA	TRBV19	TRBD1	CATRDRPLENRELFF	TGTGCCACTAGGGACAGGCCCCTAGAGAACCGGGAGCTGTTTTTT
TRBJ2-2	NA	TRBV5-1	TRBD1	CASSYTGQINTGELFF	TGCGCCAGCAGCTATACGGGACAGATAAACACCGGGGAGCTGTTTTTT
TRBJ2-7	NA	TRBV2	NA	CASSGVGQFEQYF	TGTGCCAGCAGTGGGGTGGGGCAGTTTGAGCAGTACTTC
TRBJ2-7	NA	TRBV14	NA	CASSQGLSIGEQYF	TGTGCCAGCAGCCAGGGGCTTTCTATCGGCGAGCAGTACTTC
TRBJ1-2	NA	TRBV7-2	NA	CASSPPREIYGYTF	TGTGCCAGCAGCCCCCCGAGGGAGATCTATGGCTACACCTTC
TRBJ2-5	NA	TRBV5-5	TRBD1	CASSLGDRGDQETQYF	TGTGCCAGCAGCTTGGGCGACAGGGGGGATCAAGAGACCCAGTACTTC
TRBJ2-1	NA	TRBV6-5	TRBD2	CASSSSSGARGEQFF	TGTGCCAGCAGTTCCTCTAGCGGAGCCCGTGGTGAGCAGTTCTTC
TRBJ2-5	once	TRBV5-8	NA	CASSLRRDRQETQYF	TGTGCCAGCAGCTTGCGGCGGGACAGACAAGAGACCCAGTACTTC
TRBJ2-7	NA	TRBV5-1	NA	CASSSQGGGFYEQYF	TGCGCCAGCAGCTCGCAGGGTGGGGGGTTCTACGAGCAGTACTTC
TRBJ2-2	once	TRBV5-1	TRBD1	CASSFRGPSTGELFF	TGCGCCAGCAGCTTCAGGGGGCCCAGCACCGGGGAGCTGTTTTTT
TRBJ1-2	NA	TRBV7-9	NA	CASSLPVASSNYGYTF	TGTGCCAGCAGCTTACCTGTAGCCAGTAGTAACTATGGCTACACCTTC
TRBJ2-5	NA	TRBV11-2	TRBD1	CASSASTGLGTQYF	TGTGCCAGCAGCGCCTCGACAGGGCTGGGGACCCAGTACTTC
TRBJ2-7	NA	TRBV7-9	TRBD2	CASSSIAGRSTYEQYF	TGTGCCAGCAGCTCCATAGCGGGCCGGAGCACCTACGAGCAGTACTTC
TRBJ2-1	NA	TRBV11-3	NA	CASSLGGLSRTYNEQFF	TGTGCCAGCAGCTTAGGAGGCCTAAGTCGCACCTACAATGAGCAGTTCTTC
TRBJ2-7	NA	TRBV19	TRBD2	CASRTTSGSVYEQYF	TGTGCCAGTAGGACGACTAGCGGGAGTGTATACGAGCAGTACTTC
TRBJ2-5	NA	TRBV7-2	NA	CASSLFRRGVQTTQYF	TGTGCCAGCAGCTTATTTCGGCGGGGCGTGCAGACGACCCAGTACTTC
TRBJ2-5	NA	TRBV7-8	NA	CASSFSGQETQYF	TGTGCCAGCAGCTTCTCGGGTCAAGAGACCCAGTACTTC
TRBJ2-3	NA	TRBV5-6	TRBD2	CASSDLAGIDTQYF	TGTGCCAGCAGCGATTTAGCGGGAATAGATACGCAGTATTTT
TRBJ1-4	NA	TRBV7-6	NA	CASSLGQGYEKLFF	TGTGCCAGCAGCTTAGGACAAGGGTACGAAAAACTGTTTTTT
TRBJ2-2	NA	TRBV11-3	NA	CASSLNPGGELFF	TGTGCCAGCAGCTTAAATCCTGGCGGGGAGCTGTTTTTT
TRBJ2-1	NA	TRBV5-6	TRBD2	CASSLDRTSGSYNEQFF	TGTGCCAGCAGCTTGGACCGGACTAGCGGGAGTTATAATGAGCAGTTCTTC
TRBJ1-1	NA	TRBV10-2	NA	CASSEIRETIEAFF	TGCGCCAGCAGTGAGATCAGAGAAACCATTGAAGCTTTCTTT
TRBJ1-5	few	TRBV7-8	TRBD1	CASSTDRASNQPQHF	TGTGCCAGCAGCACGGACAGGGCGAGCAATCAGCCCCAGCATTTT